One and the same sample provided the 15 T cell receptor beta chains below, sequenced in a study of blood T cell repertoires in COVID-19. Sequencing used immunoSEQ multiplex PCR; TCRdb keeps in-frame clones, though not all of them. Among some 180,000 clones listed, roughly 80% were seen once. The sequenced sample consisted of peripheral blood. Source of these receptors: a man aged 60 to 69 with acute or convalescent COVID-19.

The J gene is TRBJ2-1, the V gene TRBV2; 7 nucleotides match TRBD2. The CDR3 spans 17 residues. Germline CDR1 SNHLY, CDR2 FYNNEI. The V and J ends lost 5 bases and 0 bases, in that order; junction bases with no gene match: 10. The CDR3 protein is CASSNLAGTSSYNEQFF. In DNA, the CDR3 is TGTGCCAGCAGTAATTTAGCGGGTACGAGCTCCTACAATGAGCAGTTCTTC.

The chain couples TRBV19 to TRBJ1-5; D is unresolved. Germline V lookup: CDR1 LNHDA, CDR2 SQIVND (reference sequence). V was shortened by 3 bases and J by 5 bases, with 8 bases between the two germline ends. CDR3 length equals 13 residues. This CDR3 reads CASSILPDQPQHF. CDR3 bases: TGTGCCAGTAGTATCCTCCCAGATCAGCCCCAGCATTTT. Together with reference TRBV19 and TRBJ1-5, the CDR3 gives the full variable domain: DGGITQSPKYLFRKEGQNVTLSCEQNLNHDAMYWYRQDPGQGLRLIYYSQIVNDFQKGDIAEGYSVSREKKESFPLTVTSAQKNPTAFYLCASSILPDQPQHFGDGTRLSIL.

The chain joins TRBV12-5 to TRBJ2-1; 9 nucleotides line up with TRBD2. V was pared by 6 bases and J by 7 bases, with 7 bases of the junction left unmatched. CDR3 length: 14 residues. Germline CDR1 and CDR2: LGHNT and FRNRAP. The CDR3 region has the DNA TGTGCTAGTGGAGCGGGGGGTACAATGAATGAGCAGTTCTTC. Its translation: CASGAGGTMNEQFF. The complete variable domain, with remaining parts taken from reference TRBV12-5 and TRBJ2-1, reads DARVTQTPRHKVTEMGQEVTMRCQPILGHNTVFWYRQTMMQGLELLAYFRNRAPLDDSGMPKDRFSAEMPDATLATLKIQPSEPRDSAVYFCASGAGGTMNEQFFGPGTRLTVL.

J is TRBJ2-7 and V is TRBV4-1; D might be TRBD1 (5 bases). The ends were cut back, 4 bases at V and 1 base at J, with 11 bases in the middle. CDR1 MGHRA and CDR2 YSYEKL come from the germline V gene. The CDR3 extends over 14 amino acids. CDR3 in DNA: TGCGCCAGCAGCCTAAAGGACACTTCCTACGAGCAGTACTTC. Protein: CASSLKDTSYEQYF.

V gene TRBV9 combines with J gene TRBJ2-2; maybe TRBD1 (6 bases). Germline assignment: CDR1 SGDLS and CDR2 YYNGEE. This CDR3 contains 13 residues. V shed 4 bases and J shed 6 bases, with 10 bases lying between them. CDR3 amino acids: CASSTQGSGELFF. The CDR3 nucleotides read TGTGCCAGCAGCACACAGGGTTCCGGGGAGCTGTTTTTT. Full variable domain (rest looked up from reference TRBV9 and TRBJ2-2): DSGVTQTPKHLITATGQRVTLRCSPRSGDLSVYWYQQSLDQGLQFLIQYYNGEERAKGNILERFSAQQFPDLHSELNLSSLELGDSALYFCASSTQGSGELFFGEGSRLTVL.

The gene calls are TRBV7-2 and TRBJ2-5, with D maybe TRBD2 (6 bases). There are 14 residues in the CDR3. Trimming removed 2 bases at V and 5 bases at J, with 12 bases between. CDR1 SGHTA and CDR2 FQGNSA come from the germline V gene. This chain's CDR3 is CASSLQPGGETQYF. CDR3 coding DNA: TGTGCCAGCAGCTTACAGCCAGGAGGGGAGACCCAGTACTTC. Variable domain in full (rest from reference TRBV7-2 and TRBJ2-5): GAGVSQSPSNKVTEKGKDVELRCDPISGHTALYWYRQSLGQGLEFLIYFQGNSAPDKSGLPSDRFSAERTGGSVSTLTIQRTQQEDSAVYLCASSLQPGGETQYFGPGTRLLVL.

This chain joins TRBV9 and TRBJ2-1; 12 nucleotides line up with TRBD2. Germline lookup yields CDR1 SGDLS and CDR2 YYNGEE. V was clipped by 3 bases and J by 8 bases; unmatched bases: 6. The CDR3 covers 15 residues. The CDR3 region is CASSAGTSGWDEQFF. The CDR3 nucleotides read TGTGCCAGCAGCGCCGGGACTAGCGGGTGGGATGAGCAGTTCTTC.

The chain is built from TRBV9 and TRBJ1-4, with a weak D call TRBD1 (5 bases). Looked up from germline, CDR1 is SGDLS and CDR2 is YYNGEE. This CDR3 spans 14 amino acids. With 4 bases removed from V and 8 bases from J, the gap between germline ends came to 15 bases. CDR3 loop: CASSTDPGVEKLFF. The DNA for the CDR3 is TGTGCCAGCAGCACCGATCCGGGGGTAGAAAAACTGTTTTTT.

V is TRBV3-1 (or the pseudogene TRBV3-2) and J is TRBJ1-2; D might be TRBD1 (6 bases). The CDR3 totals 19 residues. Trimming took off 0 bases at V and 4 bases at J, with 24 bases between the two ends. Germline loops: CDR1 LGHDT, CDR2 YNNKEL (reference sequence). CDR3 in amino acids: CASSQDRGGAGSVGYGYTF. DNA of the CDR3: TGTGCCAGCAGCCAAGATCGGGGGGGGGCTGGTTCGGTTGGCTATGGCTACACCTTC.

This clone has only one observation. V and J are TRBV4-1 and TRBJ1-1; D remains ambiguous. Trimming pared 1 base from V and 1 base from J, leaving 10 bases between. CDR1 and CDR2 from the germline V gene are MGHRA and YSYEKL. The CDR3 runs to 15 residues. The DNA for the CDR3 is TGCGCCAGCAGCCAAGTGGGCAGAAAGAACACTGAAGCTTTCTTT. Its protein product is CASSQVGRKNTEAFF.

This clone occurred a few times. The CDR3 loop is CASAPPGATYGYTF. The CDR3, as DNA: TGTGCTAGTGCCCCCCCTGGGGCAACTTATGGCTACACCTTC. The rearrangement uses TRBV12-5 and TRBJ1-2, with a possible D match to TRBD1 (5 bases). Deletions cut 7 bases from V and 5 bases from J, with 17 bases between. The CDR3 runs 14 residues. The germline gives CDR1 LGHNT, CDR2 FRNRAP.

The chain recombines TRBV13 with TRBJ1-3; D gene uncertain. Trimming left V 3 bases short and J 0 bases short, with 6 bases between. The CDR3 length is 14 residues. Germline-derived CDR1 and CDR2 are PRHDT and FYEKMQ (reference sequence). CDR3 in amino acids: CASSFISSGNTIYF. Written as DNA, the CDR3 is TGTGCCAGCAGCTTCATTTCCTCTGGAAACACCATATATTTT.

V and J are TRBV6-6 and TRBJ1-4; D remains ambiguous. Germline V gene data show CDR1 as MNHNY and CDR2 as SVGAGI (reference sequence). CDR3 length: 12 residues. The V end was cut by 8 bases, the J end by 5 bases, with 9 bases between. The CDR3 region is CASGWRNEKLFF. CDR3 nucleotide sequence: TGTGCCAGCGGGTGGAGAAATGAAAAACTGTTTTTT.

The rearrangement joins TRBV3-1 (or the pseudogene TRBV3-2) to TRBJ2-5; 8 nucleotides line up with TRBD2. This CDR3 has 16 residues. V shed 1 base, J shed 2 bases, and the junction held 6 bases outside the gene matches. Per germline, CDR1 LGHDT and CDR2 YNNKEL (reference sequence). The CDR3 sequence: CASSQGNGGGQETQYF. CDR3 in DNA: TGTGCCAGCAGCCAAGGGAACGGGGGGGGGCAAGAGACCCAGTACTTC.

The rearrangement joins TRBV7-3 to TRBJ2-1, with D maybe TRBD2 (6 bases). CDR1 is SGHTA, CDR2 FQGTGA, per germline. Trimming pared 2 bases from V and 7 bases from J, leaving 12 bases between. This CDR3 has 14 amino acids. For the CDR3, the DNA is TGTGCCAGCAGCTTAGAAGGGCGGGGTAATGAGCAGTTCTTC. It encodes CASSLEGRGNEQFF.